This T cell receptor (beta chain) stems from a study of cytomegalovirus exposure and HLA in healthy donors. Whole-study context: Ancestry clustering placed about 80% of a few hundred genotyped donors in the Caucasian-associated cluster.

Findings and limits, study-wide: Specificity of a few CMV-associated chains for CMV antigens was verified in vitro. CMV serostatus was the sole immune exposure data available.

CDR1 is SGHVS and CDR2 is FQNEAQ in the germline V gene. The junction had 4 bases not matched to a gene; V was cut back by 5 bases and J by 1 base. The CDR3 length is 15 residues. Of note for this clone: Its target is not known.

With 60 Vbeta and 13 Jbeta primers, the PCR was carried out. As originally analysed: In a later analysis, around 12 million of approximately 81 million unique beta chains occurred in at least two donors. Method: immunoSEQ multiplex PCR; TCRdb's copy keeps in-frame clones and lacks some. D and trimming were read from the DNA, whereas the V and J calls and clone size are those reported in that table. The top ten clones hold about 16% of a sample with 200,000 to 250,000 clones, 60% to 85% of them seen once. Material: PBMCs. The receptor comes from a man aged 35 to 55 in good health and CMV-seronegative. This chain links TRBV7-8 with TRBJ2-1, with 8 bases aligning to TRBD2. CDR3 residues: CASSTERGSYNEQFF. The CDR3, as DNA: TGTGCCAGCAGCACCGAGCGGGGGTCCTACAATGAGCAGTTCTTC.